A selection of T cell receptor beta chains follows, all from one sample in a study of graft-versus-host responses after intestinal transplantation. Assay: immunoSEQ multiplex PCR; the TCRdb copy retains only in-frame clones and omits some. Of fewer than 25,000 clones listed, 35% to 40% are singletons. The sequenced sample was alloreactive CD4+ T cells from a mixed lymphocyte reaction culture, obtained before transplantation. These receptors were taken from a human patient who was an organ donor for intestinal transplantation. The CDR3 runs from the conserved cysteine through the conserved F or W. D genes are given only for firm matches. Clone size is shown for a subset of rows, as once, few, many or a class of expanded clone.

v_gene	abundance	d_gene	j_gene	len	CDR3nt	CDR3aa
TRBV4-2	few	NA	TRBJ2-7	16	TGTGCCAGCAGCCGGTCACGGGCTGATAACTCCTACGAGCAGTACTTC	CASSRSRADNSYEQYF
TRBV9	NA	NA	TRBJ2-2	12	TGTGCCAGCAGCGTACTAACCGGGGAGCTGTTTTTT	CASSVLTGELFF
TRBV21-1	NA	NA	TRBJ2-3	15	TGTGCCAGCAGCAAACCGGACAGGTCCACAGATACGCAGTATTTT	CASSKPDRSTDTQYF
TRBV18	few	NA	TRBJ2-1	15	TGTGCCAGCTCACCATTGGCGGGGAACTACAATGAGCAGTTCTTC	CASSPLAGNYNEQFF
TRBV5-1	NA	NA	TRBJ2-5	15	TGCGCCAGCAGCTTGTTTGAGATCGGACAAGAGACCCAGTACTTC	CASSLFEIGQETQYF
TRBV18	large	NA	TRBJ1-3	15	TGTGCCAGCTCACGATCGCAGGGTTCAGGAAACACCATATATTTT	CASSRSQGSGNTIYF
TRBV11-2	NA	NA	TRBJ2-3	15	TGTGCCAGCAGCTTAGTTTGGGACCGAACAGATACGCAGTATTTT	CASSLVWDRTDTQYF
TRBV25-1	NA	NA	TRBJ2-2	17	TGTGCCAGCAGTGAATATCGGAGGGGAACTGACACCGGGGAGCTGTTTTTT	CASSEYRRGTDTGELFF
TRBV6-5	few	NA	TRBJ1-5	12	TGTGCCAGCGGGTACGGCAATCAGCCCCAGCATTTT	CASGYGNQPQHF
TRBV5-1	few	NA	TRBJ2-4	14	TGCGCCAGCAGCTTGTCAGCAGGCGGAAACATTCAGTACTTC	CASSLSAGGNIQYF
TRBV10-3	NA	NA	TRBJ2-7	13	TGTGCCATCAGTGAGGGAGAGGCCTACGAGCAGTACTTC	CAISEGEAYEQYF
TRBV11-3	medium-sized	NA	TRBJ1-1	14	TGTGCCAGCAGCCTCCAGGGTCCCTCCACTGAAGCTTTCTTT	CASSLQGPSTEAFF
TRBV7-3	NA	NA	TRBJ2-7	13	TGTGCCAGCAGCTTTTCCTACCCCTACGAGCAGTACTTC	CASSFSYPYEQYF